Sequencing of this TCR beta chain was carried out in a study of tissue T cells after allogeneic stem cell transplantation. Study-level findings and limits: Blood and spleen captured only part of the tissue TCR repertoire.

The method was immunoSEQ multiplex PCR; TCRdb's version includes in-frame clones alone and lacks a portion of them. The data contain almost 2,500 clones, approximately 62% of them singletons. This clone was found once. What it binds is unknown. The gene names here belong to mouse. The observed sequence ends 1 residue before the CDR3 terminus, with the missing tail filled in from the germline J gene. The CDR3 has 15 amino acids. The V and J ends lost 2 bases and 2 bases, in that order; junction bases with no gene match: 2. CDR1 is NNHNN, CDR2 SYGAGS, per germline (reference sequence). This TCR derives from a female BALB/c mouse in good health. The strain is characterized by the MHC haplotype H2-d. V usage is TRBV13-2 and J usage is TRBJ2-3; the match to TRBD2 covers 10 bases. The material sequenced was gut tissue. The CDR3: CASGETGGFAETLYF. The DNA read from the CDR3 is TGTGCCAGCGGTGAGACTGGGGGGTTTGCAGAAACGCTGTAT.